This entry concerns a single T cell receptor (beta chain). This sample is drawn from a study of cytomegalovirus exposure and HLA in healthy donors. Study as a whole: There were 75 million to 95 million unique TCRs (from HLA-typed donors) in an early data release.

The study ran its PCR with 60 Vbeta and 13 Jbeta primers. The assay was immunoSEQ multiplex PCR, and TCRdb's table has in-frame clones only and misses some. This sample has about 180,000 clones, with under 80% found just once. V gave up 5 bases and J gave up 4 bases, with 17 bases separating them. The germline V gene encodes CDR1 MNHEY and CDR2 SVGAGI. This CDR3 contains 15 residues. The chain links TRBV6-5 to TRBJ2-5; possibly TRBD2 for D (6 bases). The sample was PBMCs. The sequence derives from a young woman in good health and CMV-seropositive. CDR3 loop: CASSSRARGSETQYF. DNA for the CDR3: TGTGCCAGCAGTAGCCGGGCCCGGGGGTCAGAGACCCAGTACTTC.